The clone carrying this T cell receptor (beta chain) was seen ten or more times. What it binds is not known. MiXCR, applied by TCRdb to the multiplex PCR reads, yields one record per CDR3 protein. The sample lists fewer than 200,000 distinct CDR3 sequences, approximately 30% occurring once. This CDR3 is 14 amino acids long. The V and J ends lost 4 bases and 7 bases respectively, with 18 bases between them. Germline lookup yields CDR1 SGDLS and CDR2 YYNGEE. Samples came from axillary lymph nodes draining the breast cancer. This entry is derived from a study of breast tumors, draining lymph nodes, adjacent tissues. Study results and limitations: Compared with basal-like, luminal-like tumors shared significantly more repertoire with nontumor tissue. Most tumor T cells seemingly derive from lymph node, then expand in tumor. Data only fit, rather than demonstrated, lymph node origin of most tumor T cells.

The sequence came from a female donor with breast cancer. Some clones in this sample may be carry-over from other donors' samples. The specimen was axillary lymph node tissue. This rearrangement joins TRBV9 to TRBJ2-7; D possibly uses TRBD1 or TRBD2 (7 bases each). The CDR3 is CASSPSYRGGEQYF. For the CDR3, the DNA is TGTGCCAGCAGCCCCTCATACAGGGGAGGGGAGCAGTACTTC.